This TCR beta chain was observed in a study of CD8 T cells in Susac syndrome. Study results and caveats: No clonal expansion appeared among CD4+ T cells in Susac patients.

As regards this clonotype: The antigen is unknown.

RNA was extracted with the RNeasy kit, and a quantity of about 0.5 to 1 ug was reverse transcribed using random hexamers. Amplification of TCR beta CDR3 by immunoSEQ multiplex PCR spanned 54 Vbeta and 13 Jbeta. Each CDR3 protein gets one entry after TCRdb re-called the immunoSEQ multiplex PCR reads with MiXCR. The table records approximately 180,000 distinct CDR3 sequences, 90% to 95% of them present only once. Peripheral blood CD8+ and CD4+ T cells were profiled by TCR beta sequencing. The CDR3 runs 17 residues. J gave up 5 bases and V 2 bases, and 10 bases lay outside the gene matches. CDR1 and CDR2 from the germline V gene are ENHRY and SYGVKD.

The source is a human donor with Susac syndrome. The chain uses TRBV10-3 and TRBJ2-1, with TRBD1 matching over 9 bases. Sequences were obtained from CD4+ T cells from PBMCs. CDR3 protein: CAISEPGTGILDNEQFF. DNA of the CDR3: TGTGCCATCAGTGAGCCAGGGACAGGGATTTTAGACAATGAGCAGTTCTTC.